This record covers a single TCR beta chain. The data derive from a study of CD8 T cells in Susac syndrome. Germline-derived CDR1 and CDR2 are SQVTM and ANQGSEA. V lost 1 base and J 10 bases, leaving 11 bases between the germline ends. There are 12 residues in the CDR3. Reverse transcription used roughly 0.5 to 1 ug RNA and random hexamers. TCRdb ran MiXCR on the immunoSEQ multiplex PCR reads and lists one entry per CDR3 protein. The top ten hold 0.21% of the sample, which has 160,000 or so distinct CDR3 sequences, approximately 94% seen once. The sample taken for sequencing was CD8+ T cells from PBMCs. The receptor's source is a human donor with multiple sclerosis. The V call is TRBV29-1, the J call TRBJ2-1; D call uncertain. This CDR3 reads CSVEARRQEQFF. The CDR3 coding sequence is TGCAGCGTTGAAGCAAGGAGACAAGAGCAGTTCTTC.